What follows describes a single T cell receptor beta chain. Its antigen is still unknown. The library was built from around 0.4 ug RNA with molecular barcoded adaptors for alpha/delta and beta/gamma chains. TCRdb re-analysed the reads in MiXCR, keeping a single row per CDR3 protein. The sample comprises around 130,000 distinct CDR3 sequences, 10% to 15% of which are singletons, and approximately 9.9% rests with the top ten. The record originates from a study of read filtering for tumor transcriptome and immune sequencing. The overall study: Patients were about 17 male and some 15 female, mean age 65.9 years, range about 40 to 85. After DNase treatment, RNA was made into whole-transcriptome libraries. RNA-seq yielded only 85 to 1273 TCR reads, IR-seq about 4 to 10.27 million. Overall study findings and caveats: Without single-read clonotypes, shared clonotype proportions correlated more between IR-seq and RNA-seq.

The CDR3 extends over 13 amino acids. From germline, CDR1 is SGHNT and CDR2 YYREEE (reference sequence). The V and J ends lost 5 bases and 4 bases respectively, with 12 bases between them. The source material was a population of CD138-negative cells sorted from bone marrow. This TCR came from a donor aged 40 or older with multiple myeloma. V gene TRBV5-4 combines with J gene TRBJ1-1; D may be TRBD1 (6 bases). CDR3 protein: CASRAGVSTEAFF. As DNA, the CDR3 is TGTGCCAGCAGGGCAGGGGTGAGCACTGAAGCTTTCTTT. The whole variable domain, remainder taken from reference TRBV5-4 and TRBJ1-1, is ETGVTQSPTHLIKTRGQQVTLRCSSQSGHNTVSWYQQALGQGPQFIFQYYREEENGRGNFPPRFSGLQFPNYSSELNVNALELDDSALYLCASRAGVSTEAFFGQGTRLTVV.